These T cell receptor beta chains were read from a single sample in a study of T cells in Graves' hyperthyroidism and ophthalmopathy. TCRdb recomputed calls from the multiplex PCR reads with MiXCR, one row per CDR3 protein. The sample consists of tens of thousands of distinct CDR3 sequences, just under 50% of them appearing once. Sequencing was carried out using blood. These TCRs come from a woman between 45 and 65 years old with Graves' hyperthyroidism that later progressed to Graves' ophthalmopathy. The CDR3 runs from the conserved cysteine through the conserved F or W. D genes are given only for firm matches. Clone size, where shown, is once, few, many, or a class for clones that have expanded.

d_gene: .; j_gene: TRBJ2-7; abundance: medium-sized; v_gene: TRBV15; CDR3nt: TGTGCCACCAGCAGAGATCGTGGGTTTATGAACGAGCAGTACTTC; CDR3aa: CATSRDRGFMNEQYF
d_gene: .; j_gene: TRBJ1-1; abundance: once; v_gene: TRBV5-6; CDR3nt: TGTGCCGTGCAGTGGGGCGCCGGGGGCGGGATGAACACTGAAGCTTTCTTT; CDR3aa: CAVQWGAGGGMNTEAFF
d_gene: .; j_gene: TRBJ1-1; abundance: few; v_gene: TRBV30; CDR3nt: TGTGCCTGGAGTGTAGGGACAAGCTATGAAGCTTTCTTT; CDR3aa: CAWSVGTSYEAFF
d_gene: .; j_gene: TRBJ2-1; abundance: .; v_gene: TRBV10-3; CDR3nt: TGTGCCATCAGTGCCTCGTCCCCGGACAGCTTCTACAATGAGCAGTTCTTC; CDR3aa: CAISASSPDSFYNEQFF
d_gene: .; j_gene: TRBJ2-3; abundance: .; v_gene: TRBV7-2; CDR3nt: TGTGCCAGCAGCTTAGGGGCTGGTCGCTCAGACACGCAGTATTTT; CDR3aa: CASSLGAGRSDTQYF
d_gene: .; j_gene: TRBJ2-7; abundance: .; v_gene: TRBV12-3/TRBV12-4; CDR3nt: TGTGCCAGCAGTACCTTCCTCGGATTAGCGGTGGACTACGAGCAGTGCTTC; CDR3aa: CASSTFLGLAVDYEQCF
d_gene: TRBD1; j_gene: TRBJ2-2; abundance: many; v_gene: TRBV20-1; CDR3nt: TGCAGTGCCCCAGGACAGGGGAAGAACACCGGGGAGCTGTTTTTT; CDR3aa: CSAPGQGKNTGELFF
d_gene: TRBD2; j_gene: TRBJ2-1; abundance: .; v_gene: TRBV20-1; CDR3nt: TGCAGTGCTAGAGATACCGGGAGGAATGAGCAGTTCTTC; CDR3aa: CSARDTGRNEQFF
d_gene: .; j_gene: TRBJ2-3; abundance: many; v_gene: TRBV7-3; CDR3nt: TGTGCCAGCAGCTTAGTTGGGGTTAGCACAGATACGCAGTATTTT; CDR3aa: CASSLVGVSTDTQYF
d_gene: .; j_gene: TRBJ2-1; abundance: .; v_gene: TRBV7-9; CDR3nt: TGTGCCAGCAGCGTCGAGGGGCTAGTCGCCAATGAGCAGCTCTTC; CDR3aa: CASSVEGLVANEQLF
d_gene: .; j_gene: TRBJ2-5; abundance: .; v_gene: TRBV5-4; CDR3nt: TGTGCCGGCAGCTTGGGTGCGTCGCAAGAGGCCCAGTACTTC; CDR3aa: CAGSLGASQEAQYF
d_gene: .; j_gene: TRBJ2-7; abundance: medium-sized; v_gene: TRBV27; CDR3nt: TGTGCCAGCAGCCAGACAGACAGTTCCGCTGAGCAGTACTTC; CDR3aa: CASSQTDSSAEQYF
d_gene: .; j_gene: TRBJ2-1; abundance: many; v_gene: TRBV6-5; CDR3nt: TGTGCCAGCACGAGCAGGGGTCCCTACAATGAGCAGTTCTTC; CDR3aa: CASTSRGPYNEQFF
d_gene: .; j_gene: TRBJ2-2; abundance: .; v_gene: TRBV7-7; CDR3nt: TGTGCTAGCAGCCCGACAGTCACCGGGGAGCTGTTTTTT; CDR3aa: CASSPTVTGELFF
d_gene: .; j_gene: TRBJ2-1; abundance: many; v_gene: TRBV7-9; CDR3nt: TGTGCCAGCAGCTTTGATCCGAATGAGCAGTTCTTC; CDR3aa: CASSFDPNEQFF
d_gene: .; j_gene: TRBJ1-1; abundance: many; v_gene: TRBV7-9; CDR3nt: TGTGCCAGCAGCTTAGGGAGTCGAACTGAAGCTTTCTTT; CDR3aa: CASSLGSRTEAFF
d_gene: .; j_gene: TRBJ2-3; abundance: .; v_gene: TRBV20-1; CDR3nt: TGCAGTGCTAGGGCCAGGGGGGGTTCGTATTTT; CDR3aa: CSARARGGSYF
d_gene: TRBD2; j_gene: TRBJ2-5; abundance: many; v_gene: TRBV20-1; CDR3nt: TGCAGTGCTCAACTGGGACTAGCGCAAGAGACCCAGTACTTC; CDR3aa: CSAQLGLAQETQYF
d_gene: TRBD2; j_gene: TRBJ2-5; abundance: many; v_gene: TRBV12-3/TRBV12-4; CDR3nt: TGTGCCAGCAGTGGCAAGGGCTACAGACTAGCGGGAGAAGAGACCCAGTACTTC; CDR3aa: CASSGKGYRLAGEETQYF
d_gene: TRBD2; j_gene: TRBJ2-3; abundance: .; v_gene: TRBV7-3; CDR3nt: TGTGCCAGCAGCCCGCAGGGACTAGCGGGAGGAGTAGATACGCAGTATTTT; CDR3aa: CASSPQGLAGGVDTQYF
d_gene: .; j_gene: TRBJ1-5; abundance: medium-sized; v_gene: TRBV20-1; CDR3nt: TGCAGTGCTAGGTTGGGTTATGGGCAGCCCCAGCATTTT; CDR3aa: CSARLGYGQPQHF
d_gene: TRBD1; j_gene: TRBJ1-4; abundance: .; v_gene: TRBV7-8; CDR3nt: TGTGCCAGCAGAGGGCAGGGGGTTGTTAATGAAAAACTGTTTTTT; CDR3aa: CASRGQGVVNEKLFF
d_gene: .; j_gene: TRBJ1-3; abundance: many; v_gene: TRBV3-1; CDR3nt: TGTGCCAGCAGCCCCACCACTTCTTTTGGCACCATATATTTT; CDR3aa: CASSPTTSFGTIYF
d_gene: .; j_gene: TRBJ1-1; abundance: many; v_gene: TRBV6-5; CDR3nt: TGTGCCAGCAGTTACTCGTGGGTAGGAAACACTGAAGCTTTCTTT; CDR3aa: CASSYSWVGNTEAFF
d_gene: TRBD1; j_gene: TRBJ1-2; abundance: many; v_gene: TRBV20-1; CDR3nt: TGCAGTGCTAGCGCCGGGACAGGGGGCTACTATGGCTACACCTTC; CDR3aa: CSASAGTGGYYGYTF
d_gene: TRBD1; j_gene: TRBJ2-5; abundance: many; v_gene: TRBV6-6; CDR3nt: TGTGCCAGCTTTCACGAGAACAGGGGGAAAGAGACCCAGTACTTC; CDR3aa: CASFHENRGKETQYF
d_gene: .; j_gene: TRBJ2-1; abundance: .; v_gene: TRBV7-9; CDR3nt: TGTGCCAGCAGCTTAGCGGATAATGAGCAGTTCTTC; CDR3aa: CASSLADNEQFF
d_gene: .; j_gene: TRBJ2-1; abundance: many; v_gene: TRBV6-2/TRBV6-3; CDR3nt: TGTGCCAGCAGAGTATGGGGCTCGAACTACAATGAGCAGTTCTTC; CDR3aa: CASRVWGSNYNEQFF
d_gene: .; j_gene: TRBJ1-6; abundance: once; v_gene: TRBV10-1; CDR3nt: TGCGCCAGCAGTGAGTCGGGCAGGCAGAATTCACCCCTCCACTTT; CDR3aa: CASSESGRQNSPLHF
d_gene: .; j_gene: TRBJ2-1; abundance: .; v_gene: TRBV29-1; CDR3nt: TGCAGCGTTTCGAACAGGGAGGGGAATGAGCAGTTCTTC; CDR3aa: CSVSNREGNEQFF
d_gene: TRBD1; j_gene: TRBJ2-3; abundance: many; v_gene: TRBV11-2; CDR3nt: TGTGCCAGCAGCACCACGGGGGACAGGGCCTGGGATACGCAGTATTTT; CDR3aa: CASSTTGDRAWDTQYF
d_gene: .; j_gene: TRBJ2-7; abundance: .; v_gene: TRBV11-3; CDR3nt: TGTGCTAGCGGCAACTGGACAGCCTCCGAGCAGTACTTC; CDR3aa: CASGNWTASEQYF
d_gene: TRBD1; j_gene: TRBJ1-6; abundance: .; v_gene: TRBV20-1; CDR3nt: TGCAGTGCTAGGGGACCGGGACAGGGAGCATCCTATAATTCACCCCTCCACTTT; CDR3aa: CSARGPGQGASYNSPLHF
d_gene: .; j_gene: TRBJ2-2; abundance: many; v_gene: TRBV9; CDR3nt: TGTGCCAGCAGCGTAGCGGGTACCGGGGAGCTGTTTTTT; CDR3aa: CASSVAGTGELFF
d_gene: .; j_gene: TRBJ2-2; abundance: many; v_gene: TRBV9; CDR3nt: TGTGCCAGCAGCGGGTCGGCGGTCCCCGGGGAGCTGTTTTTT; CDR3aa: CASSGSAVPGELFF
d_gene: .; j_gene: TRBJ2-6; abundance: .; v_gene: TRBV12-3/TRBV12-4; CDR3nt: TGTGCCAGCAGTTTCGGGTCGGGGGCCAACGTCCTGACTTTC; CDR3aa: CASSFGSGANVLTF
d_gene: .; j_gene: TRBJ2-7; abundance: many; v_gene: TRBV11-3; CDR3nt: TGTGCCAGCAGCCCGGGACCAACCTCCTACGAGCAGTACTTC; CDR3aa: CASSPGPTSYEQYF
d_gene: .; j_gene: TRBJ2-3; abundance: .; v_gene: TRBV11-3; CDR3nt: TGTGCCAGCAGCTGGGGGGCTAGTCGCTCAGATACGCAGTATTTT; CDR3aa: CASSWGASRSDTQYF
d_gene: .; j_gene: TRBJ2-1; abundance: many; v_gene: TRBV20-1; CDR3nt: TGCAGTGCTAGAGACCCGGGGAACCTCAATGAGCAGTTCTTC; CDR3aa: CSARDPGNLNEQFF
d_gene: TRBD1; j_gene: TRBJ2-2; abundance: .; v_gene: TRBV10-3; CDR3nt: TGTGCCATCAGTGAGGGTATCGGACAGGGAACCGGGGAGCTGTTTTTT; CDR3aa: CAISEGIGQGTGELFF
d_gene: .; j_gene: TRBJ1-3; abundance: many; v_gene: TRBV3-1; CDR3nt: TGTGCCAGCAGCTTGGGGGGGGCTGGAAACACCATATATTTT; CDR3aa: CASSLGGAGNTIYF